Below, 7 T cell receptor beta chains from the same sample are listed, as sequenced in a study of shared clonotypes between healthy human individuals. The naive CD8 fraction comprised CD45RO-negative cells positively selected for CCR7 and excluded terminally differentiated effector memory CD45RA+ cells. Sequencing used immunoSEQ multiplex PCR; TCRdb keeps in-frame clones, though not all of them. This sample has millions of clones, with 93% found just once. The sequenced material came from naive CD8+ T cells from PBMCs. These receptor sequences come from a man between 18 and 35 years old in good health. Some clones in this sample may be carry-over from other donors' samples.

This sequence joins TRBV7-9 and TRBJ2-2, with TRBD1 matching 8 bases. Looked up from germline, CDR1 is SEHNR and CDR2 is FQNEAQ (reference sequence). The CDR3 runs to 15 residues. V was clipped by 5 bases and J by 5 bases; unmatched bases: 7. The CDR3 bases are TGTGCCAGCAGCGGTTACAGGGGGTTAACCGGGGAGCTGTTTTTT. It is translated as CASSGYRGLTGELFF. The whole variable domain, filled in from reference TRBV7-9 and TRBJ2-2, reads DTGVSQNPRHKITKRGQNVTFRCDPISEHNRLYWYRQTLGQGPEFLTYFQNEAQLEKSRLLSDRFSAERPKGSFSTLEIQRTEQGDSAMYLCASSGYRGLTGELFFGEGSRLTVL.

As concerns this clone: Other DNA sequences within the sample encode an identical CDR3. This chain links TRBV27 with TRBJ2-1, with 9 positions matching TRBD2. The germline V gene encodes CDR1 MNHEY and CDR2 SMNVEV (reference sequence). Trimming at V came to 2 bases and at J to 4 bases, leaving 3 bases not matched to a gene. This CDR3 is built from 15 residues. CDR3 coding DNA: TGTGCCAGCAGTTTAGTGGCGGGAGGGTACAATGAGCAGTTCTTC. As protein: CASSLVAGGYNEQFF.

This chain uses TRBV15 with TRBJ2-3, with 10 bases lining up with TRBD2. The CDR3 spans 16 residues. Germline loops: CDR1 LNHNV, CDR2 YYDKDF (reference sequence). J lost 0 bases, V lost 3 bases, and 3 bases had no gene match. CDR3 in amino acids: CATSSASGGSTDTQYF. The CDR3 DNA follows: TGTGCCACCAGCAGTGCTAGCGGGGGAAGCACAGATACGCAGTATTTT.

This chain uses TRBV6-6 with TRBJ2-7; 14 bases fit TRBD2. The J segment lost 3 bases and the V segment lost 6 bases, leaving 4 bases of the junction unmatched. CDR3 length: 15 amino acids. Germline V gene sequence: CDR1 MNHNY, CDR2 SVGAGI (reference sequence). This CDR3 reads CASRRTSGRIYEQYF. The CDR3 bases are TGTGCCAGCAGGCGGACTAGCGGGAGGATCTACGAGCAGTACTTC.

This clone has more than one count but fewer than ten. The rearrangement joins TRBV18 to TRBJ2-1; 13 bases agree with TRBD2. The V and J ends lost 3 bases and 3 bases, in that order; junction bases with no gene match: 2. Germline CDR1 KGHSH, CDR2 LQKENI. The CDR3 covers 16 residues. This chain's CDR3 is CASSPGTSGNYNEQFF. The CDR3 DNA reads TGTGCCAGCTCACCGGGGACTAGCGGGAACTACAATGAGCAGTTCTTC.

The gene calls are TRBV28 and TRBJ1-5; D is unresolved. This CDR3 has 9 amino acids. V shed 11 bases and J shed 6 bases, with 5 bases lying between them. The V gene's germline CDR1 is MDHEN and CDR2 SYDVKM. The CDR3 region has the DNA TGTGCCGTTGGTCAGCCCCAGCATTTT. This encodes CAVGQPQHF.

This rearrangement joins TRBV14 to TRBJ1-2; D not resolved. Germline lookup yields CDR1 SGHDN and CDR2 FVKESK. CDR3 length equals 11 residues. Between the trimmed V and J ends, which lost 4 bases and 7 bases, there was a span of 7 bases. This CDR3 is CASSPRPGYTF. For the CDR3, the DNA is TGTGCCAGCAGCCCCCGTCCTGGCTACACCTTC. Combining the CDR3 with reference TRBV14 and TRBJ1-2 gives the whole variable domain EAGVTQFPSHSVIEKGQTVTLRCDPISGHDNLYWYRRVMGKEIKFLLHFVKESKQDESGMPNNRFLAERTGGTYSTLKVQPAELEDSGVYFCASSPRPGYTFGSGTRLTVV.